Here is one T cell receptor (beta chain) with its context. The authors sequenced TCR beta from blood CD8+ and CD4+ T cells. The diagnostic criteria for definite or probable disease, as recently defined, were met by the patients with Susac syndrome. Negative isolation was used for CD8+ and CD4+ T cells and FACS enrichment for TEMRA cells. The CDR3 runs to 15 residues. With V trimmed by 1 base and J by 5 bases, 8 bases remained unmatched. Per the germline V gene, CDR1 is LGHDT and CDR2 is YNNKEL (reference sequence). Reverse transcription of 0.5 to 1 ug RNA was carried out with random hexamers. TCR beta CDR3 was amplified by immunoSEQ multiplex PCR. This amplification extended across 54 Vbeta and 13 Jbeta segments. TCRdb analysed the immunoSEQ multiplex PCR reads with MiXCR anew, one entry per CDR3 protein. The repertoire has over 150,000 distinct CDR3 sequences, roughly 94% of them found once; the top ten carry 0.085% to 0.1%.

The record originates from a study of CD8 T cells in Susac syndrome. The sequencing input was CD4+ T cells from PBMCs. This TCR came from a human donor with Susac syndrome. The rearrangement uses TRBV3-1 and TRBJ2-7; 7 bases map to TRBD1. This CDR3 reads CASSQGWQGVDEQYF. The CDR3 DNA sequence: TGTGCCAGCAGCCAAGGGTGGCAGGGGGTGGACGAGCAGTACTTC.